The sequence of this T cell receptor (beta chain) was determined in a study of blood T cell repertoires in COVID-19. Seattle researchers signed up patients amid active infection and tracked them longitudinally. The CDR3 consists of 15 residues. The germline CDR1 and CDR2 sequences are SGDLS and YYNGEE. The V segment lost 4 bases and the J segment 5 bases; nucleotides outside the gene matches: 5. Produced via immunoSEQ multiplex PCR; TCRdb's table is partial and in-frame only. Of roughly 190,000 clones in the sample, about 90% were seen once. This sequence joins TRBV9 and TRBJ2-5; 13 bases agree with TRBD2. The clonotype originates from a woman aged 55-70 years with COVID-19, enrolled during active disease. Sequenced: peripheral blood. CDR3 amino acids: CASSPGLAGRETQYF. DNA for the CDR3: TGTGCCAGCAGCCCGGGACTAGCGGGAAGGGAGACCCAGTACTTC.